This TCR beta chain stems from a study of blood T cell repertoires in COVID-19. Trimming removed 3 bases from V and 7 bases from J; junction bases left unmatched: 5. This CDR3 contains 14 residues. Germline lookup yields CDR1 WNHNN and CDR2 SYGVQD (reference sequence). Using immunoSEQ multiplex PCR, the repertoire was profiled, and TCRdb retains in-frame clones only, with some absent. This table has 200,000 to 250,000 clones, about four fifths appearing once. Sequenced sample: peripheral blood. This TCR came from a woman of 80 years or more with COVID-19, enrolled during active disease. This chain uses TRBV10-1 with TRBJ1-4; 7 bases agree with TRBD1. The CDR3 DNA sequence: TGCGCCAGCAGTGAAGGGGGCGCCGGTGAAAAACTGTTTTTT. Its protein is CASSEGGAGEKLFF.